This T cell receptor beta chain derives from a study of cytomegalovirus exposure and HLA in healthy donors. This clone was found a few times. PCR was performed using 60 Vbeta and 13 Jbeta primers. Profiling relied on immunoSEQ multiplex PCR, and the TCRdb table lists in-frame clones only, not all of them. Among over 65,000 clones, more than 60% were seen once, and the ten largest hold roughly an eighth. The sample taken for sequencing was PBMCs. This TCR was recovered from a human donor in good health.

CDR3 amino acids: CASSLVPAQDTQYF. DNA for the CDR3: TGCGCCAGCAGCTTGGTCCCAGCGCAAGATACGCAGTATTTT. The V gene is TRBV5-1, the J gene TRBJ2-3; D not certain. The CDR3 is made up of 14 amino acids. The V end was cut by 0 bases, the J end by 5 bases, with 10 bases between. The germline gives CDR1 SGHRS, CDR2 YFSETQ.